The T cell receptor beta chain described here comes from a study of vaccination and CD4 T cells after COVID-19. Cultured CD4+ T-cell DNA underwent Oncomine TCR Beta short-read sequencing. TCRdb reanalysed the PCR reads using MiXCR and keeps one entry per CDR3 protein. The repertoire includes 17,000 or so distinct CDR3 sequences, around 45% of them detected once, and just over 6.5% sits in the top ten. Treatment noted: approximately 10-day PBMC culture with coronavirus spike peptide pools or control peptides (ViraFEST assay). The CDR3 has 13 amino acids. Germline V gene lookup returns CDR1 LNHDA and CDR2 SQIVND (reference sequence). V lost 4 bases and J lost 0, with 6 bases in between. Regarding the study as a whole: The median SARS-CoV-2-reactive clonotype number increased from around 19 to 38, without statistical significance.

This clonotype was observed a few times. Its antigen is not known. The sequence was obtained from a human donor who had recovered from COVID-19. The V gene is TRBV19, the J gene TRBJ2-5, with D unclear. Sequencing was performed on CD4+ T cells from blood, cultured in vitro, taken after SARS-CoV-2 vaccination. This CDR3 is CASSKPDQETQYF. DNA of the CDR3: TGTGCCAGTAGTAAGCCGGACCAAGAGACCCAGTACTTC.